The present T cell receptor beta chain was sequenced within a study of blood T cell repertoires in COVID-19 (dated by TCRdb to the early 2020s). Background for the entire study: Collaborator samples came from the United States, Italy and Spain and covered acute and convalescent phases of COVID-19. The material from the prospective study consisted of cDNA or gDNA derived from T cells, B-cell-depleted T cells, or PBMCs. Deeply sampled blood TCRbeta repertoires from subjects exposed to, actively infected with, or recovered from COVID-19 were included in the dataset. The repertoires were made available in a free public database intended to serve as a resource for research on the immune response to SARS-CoV-2. Samples came from the ongoing ImmuneRACE study (first 160 participants) plus 1,254 subjects from 6 global collaborators. A de-identified subject ID, COVID-19 status, age in years and sex were almost always included in the sample metadata. Where available, HLA class I and class II types were taken from metadata supplied by the sample provider and were not determined by assay-based typing.

Participants in the prospective study were aged roughly 18 to 89 years, lived in 24 United States geographic areas, and enrolled through a virtual design. Cohort assignment in the prospective study relied on participant-reported clinical history from a screening survey and a study questionnaire. Recovered participants in ImmuneRACE Cohort 3 were defined as having two consecutive negative NP/OP PCR tests, clearance from a healthcare professional, or resolution of symptoms. In the prospective study, whole blood, serum and a nasopharyngeal or oropharyngeal swab were collected from each participant by mobile phlebotomists. Participants in the prospective study had the option to provide additional blood draws and questionnaires over an approximately 2-month period. Blood samples from the prospective study were shipped frozen or at room temperature prior to DNA extraction. Regarding this clone: The antigen this receptor binds is unknown. The record has no base qualities; no much larger clone is one base away.

V ends up 1 base short and J 2 bases short, with an unmatched junction base count of 4. The CDR3 covers 15 residues, taking in both the cysteine and the phenylalanine. The kept DNA is CDR3 alone, 45 bases in frame from the first base. Looking up the germline V gene yields CDR1 MNHNS and CDR2 SASEGT. The research as a whole found: The amount of clinical and demographic metadata varied by source and participant and was provided uncurated.

TCRbeta CDR3 regions were amplified from genomic DNA by means of the immunoSEQ Assay, a bias-controlled multiplex PCR. The authors processed their data as follows. Nucleated cell counts per sample were estimated from amplification of reference gene primers within the assay. To quantify the absolute abundance of each unique TCRbeta CDR3 rearrangement, sequence reads were collapsed and filtered. For each sample, productive Simpson clonality was calculated as the square root of Simpson's diversity index across productive rearrangements. The table was pulled from immuneACCESS by TCRdb, which kept in-frame rearrangements only. Such tables lose some clones; where checked, under half of the loss comes from unresolved V genes, and the rest has no known cause. V and J calls and clone size are copied from that table; D and trimming were computed from the DNA. The sample table lists fewer than 350,000 clones, approximately 85% of them with a count of one. The ten top clones hold less than 2.5% of the sample.

Sequencing input: PBMCs or T cells enriched from blood (not recorded which). This receptor chain uses TRBV6-1 and TRBJ2-5, with TRBD1 matching 7 junction bases. This receptor was taken from a man between 25 and 39 years old who had recovered from COVID-19. The nucleotides are TGTGCCAGCAGTGAAGTAGGGGGCAATCAAGAGACCCAGTACTTC. This encodes CASSEVGGNQETQYF.